This TCR beta chain was identified in a study of T cell repertoires in cytomegalovirus infection. Study as a whole: Public TCR beta signature analysis indicated the presence of both CMV infection and matching HLA type. Points from the study as a whole: Clonotypes of TCR beta that were HLA-C-restricted and CMV-specific dominated the ex vivo response.

The V segment lost 4 bases and the J segment 8 bases; nucleotides outside the gene matches: 11. The germline V gene encodes CDR1 SGHRS and CDR2 YFSETQ. The CDR3 loop spans 14 amino acids. Comments on this clonotype: Its antigen is undetermined.

TCRdb analysed the reads with MiXCR anew, one entry per CDR3 protein. There are approximately 500,000 distinct CDR3 sequences in the sample; approximately 10% occur only once, and about 9.4% lies in the top ten. The source of this sequence is a human donor in good health (CMV status not recorded). Some clones in this sample may be carry-over from other donors' samples. This chain uses TRBV5-1 with TRBJ1-1, with TRBD1 identical over 7 bases. The sequenced material came from PBMCs. In nucleotides, the CDR3 is TGCGCCAGCAGCCTCTCAGGGGGGGGTGTAGAAGCTTTCTTT. Protein sequence: CASSLSGGGVEAFF. Based on the CDR3 plus reference TRBV5-1 and TRBJ1-1, the full variable domain is KAGVTQTPRYLIKTRGQQVTLSCSPISGHRSVSWYQQTPGQGLQFLFEYFSETQRNKGNFPGRFSGRQFSNSRSEMNVSTLELGDSALYLCASSLSGGGVEAFFGQGTRLTVV.